This T cell receptor (beta chain) was sequenced for a study of blood T cells in healthy people across ages. The use of a sample-barcoded 5' primer and a J-beta primer mix characterized a second PCR of 7 to 11 cycles. TCRdb re-derived calls from the 5' RACE reads in MiXCR, one entry per CDR3 protein. This sample yields 550,000 to 700,000 distinct CDR3 sequences, of which 25% to 30% are seen a single time; about 18% belongs to the top ten. The CDR3 consists of 15 residues. Per the germline V gene, CDR1 is LGHNA and CDR2 is YNFKEQ. Germline trimming cut 1 base from V and 5 bases from J; bases unmatched to any gene: 5. This clonotype was seen a few times.

The sample comprised blood. The sequence was collected from a woman in her seventies in good health. The chain recombines TRBV4-2 with TRBJ2-5; 9 nucleotides line up with TRBD2. Here the CDR3 reads CASSQGGGAEETQYF. CDR3 in DNA: TGTGCCAGCAGCCAAGGCGGGGGGGCCGAGGAGACCCAGTACTTC.